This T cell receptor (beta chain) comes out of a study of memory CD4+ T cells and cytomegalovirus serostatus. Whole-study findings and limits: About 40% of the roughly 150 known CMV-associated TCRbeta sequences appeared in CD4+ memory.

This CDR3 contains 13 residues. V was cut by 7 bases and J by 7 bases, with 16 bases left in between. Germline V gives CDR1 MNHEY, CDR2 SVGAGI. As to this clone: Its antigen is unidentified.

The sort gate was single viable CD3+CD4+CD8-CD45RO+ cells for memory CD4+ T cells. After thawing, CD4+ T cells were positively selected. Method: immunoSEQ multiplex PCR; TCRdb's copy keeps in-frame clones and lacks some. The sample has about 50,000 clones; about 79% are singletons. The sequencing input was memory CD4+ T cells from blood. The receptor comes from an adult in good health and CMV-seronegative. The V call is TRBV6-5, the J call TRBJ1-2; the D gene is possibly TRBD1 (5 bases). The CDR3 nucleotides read TGTGCCAGCACCTCGCAAGGAAGGGGTGGCTACACCTTC. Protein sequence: CASTSQGRGGYTF.